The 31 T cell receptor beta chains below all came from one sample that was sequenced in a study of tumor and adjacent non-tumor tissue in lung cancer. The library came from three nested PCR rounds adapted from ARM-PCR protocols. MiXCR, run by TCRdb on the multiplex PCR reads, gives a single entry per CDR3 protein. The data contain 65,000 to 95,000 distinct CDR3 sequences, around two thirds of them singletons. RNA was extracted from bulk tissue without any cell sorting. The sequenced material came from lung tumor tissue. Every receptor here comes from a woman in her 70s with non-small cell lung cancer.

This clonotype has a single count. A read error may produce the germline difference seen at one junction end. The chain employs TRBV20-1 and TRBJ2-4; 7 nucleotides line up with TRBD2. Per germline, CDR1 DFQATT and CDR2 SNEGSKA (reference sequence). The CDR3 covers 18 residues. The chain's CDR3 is CSTSGRAGDFATKNIQYF. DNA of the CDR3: TGCAGTACTAGTGGTAGGGCGGGAGATTTTGCGACCAAAAACATTCAGTACTTC.

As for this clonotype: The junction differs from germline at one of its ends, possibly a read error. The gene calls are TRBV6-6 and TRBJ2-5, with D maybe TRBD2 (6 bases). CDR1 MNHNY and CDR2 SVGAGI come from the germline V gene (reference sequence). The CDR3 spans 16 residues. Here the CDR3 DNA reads TGTGCCAGCACTTACCAAGGCAACCCGGATCGGGAGACCCAATACTTC. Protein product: CASTYQGNPDRETQYF.

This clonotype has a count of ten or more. The CDR3 coding sequence is TGCGCCAGCAGACGGGACCTAGTTGGATCCGGGGAGCTGTTTTTT. Translated, it gives CASRRDLVGSGELFF. The chain is built from TRBV5-1 and TRBJ2-2, with D tentatively TRBD1 or TRBD2 (5 bases each). The CDR3 is made up of 15 amino acids. Trimming cost V 5 bases and J 6 bases, with 17 bases left between them. Germline CDR1 is SGHRS and CDR2 is YFSETQ.

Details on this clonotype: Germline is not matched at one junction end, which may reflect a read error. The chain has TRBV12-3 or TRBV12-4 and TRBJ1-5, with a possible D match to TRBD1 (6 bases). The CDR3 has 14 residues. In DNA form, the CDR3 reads TGTGTCAGCAGTTTAGGGGGATGGGGTCAGCCCCAGCATTTT. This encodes CVSSLGGWGQPQHF.

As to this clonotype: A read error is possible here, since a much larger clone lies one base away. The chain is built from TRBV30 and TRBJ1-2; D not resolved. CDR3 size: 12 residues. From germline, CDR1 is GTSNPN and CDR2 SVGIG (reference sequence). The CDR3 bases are TGTACCTGGAGTGGGGTCAACTATGGCTACACCTTC. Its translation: CTWSGVNYGYTF.

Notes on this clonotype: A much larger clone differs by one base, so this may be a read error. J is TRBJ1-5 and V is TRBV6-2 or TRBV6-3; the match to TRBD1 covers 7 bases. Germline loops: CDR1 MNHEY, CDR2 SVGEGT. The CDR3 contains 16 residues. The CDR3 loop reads CASSYIRRGSVQSQHF. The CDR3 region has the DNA TGTGCCAGCAGTTACATTCGCAGGGGGTCGGTTCAGTCCCAGCATTTT.

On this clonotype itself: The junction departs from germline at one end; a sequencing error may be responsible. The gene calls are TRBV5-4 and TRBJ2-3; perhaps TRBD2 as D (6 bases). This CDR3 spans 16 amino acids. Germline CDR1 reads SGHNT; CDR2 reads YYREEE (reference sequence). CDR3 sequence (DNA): TGTGCCATCAGGGTAGGAGGCACCACTAGCATAGATACGCAGTATTTT. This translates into CAIRVGGTTSIDTQYF.

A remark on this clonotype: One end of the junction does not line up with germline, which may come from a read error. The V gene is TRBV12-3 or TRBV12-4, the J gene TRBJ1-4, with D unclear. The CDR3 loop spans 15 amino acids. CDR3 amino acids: CASSLGSGINEKLLF. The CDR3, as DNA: TGTGCCAGCAGTTTAGGGTCCGGTATTAATGAAAAACTGTTATTT.

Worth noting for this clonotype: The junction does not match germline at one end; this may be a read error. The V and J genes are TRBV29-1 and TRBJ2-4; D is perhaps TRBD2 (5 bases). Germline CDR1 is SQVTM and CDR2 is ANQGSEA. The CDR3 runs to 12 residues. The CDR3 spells CSVEDAQNIQYF. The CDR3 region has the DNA TGTAGCGTTGAAGACGCTCAAAACATTCAGTACTTC.

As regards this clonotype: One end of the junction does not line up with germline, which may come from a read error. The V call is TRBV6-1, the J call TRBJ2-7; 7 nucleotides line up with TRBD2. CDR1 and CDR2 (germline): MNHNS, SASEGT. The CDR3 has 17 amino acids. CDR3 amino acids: CASSSGLVGAISYEQYF. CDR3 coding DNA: TGTGCCAGCAGTTCCGGACTAGTGGGAGCCATCTCCTACGAGCAGTATTTC.

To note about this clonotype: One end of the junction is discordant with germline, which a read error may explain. The CDR3 bases are TGCAGCGTCCCGCCCCCTCAGGAAAGCAGGAACTATGGTTACACCTTC. It translates to CSVPPPQESRNYGYTF. The chain joins TRBV29-1 to TRBJ1-2; no clear D gene. CDR3 length: 16 residues. CDR1 is SQVTM, CDR2 ANQGSEA, per germline.

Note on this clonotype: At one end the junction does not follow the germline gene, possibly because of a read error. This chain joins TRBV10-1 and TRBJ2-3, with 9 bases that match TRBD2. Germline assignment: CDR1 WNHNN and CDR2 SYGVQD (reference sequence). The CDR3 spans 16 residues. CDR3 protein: CASIESSTSGPDTQYF. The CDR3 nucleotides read TGCGCCAGCATTGAGTCCAGTACTAGCGGGCCAGATACGCAGTATTTT.

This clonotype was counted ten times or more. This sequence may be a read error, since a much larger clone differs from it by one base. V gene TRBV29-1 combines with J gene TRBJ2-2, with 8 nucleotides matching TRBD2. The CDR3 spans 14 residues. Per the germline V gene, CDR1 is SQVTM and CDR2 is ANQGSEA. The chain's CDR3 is CNVRREGRGGELFF. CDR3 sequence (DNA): TGCAACGTTCGACGGGAGGGCCGAGGCGGGGAGCTGTTTTTT.

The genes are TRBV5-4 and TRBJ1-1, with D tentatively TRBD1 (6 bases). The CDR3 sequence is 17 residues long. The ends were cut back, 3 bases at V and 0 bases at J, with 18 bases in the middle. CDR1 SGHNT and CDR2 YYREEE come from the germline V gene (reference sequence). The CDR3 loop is CASSSGGGSSMNTEAFF. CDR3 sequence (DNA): TGTGCCAGCAGCTCCGGGGGGGGCAGTTCCATGAACACTGAAGCTTTCTTT.

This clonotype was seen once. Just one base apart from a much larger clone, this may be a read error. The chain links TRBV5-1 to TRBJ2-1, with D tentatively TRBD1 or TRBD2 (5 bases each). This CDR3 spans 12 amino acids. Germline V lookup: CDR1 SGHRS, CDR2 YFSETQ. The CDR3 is CDSSLDYREQFF. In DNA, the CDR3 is TGCGACAGCAGCTTAGACTACAGGGAGCAGTTCTTC.

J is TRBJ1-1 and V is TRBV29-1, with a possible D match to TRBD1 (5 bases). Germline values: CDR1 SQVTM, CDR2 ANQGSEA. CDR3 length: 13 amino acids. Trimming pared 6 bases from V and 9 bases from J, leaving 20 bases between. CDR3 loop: CSVESGGGTKAFF. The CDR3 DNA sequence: TGCAGCGTAGAATCGGGAGGTGGGACTAAAGCTTTCTTT.

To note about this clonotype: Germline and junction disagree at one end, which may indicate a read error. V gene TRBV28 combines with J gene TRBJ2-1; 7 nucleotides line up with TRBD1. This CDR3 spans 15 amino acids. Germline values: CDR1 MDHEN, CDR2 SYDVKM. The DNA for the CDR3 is TGTGTCAGCAGTTTATTGAGGGGGCAAGACAATGAGCAGTTCTTC. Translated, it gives CVSSLLRGQDNEQFF.

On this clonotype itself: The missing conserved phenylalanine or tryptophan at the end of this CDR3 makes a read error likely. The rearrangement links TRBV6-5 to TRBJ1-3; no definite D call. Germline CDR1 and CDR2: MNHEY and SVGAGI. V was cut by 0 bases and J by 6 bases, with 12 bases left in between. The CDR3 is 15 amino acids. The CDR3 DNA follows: TGTGCCAGCAGTTACTCATACGGTCTCGTAAACACCATATATTCT. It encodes CASSYSYGLVNTIYS.

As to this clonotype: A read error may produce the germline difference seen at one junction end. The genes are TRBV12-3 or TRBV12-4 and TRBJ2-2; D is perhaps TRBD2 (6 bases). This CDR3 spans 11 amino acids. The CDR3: CAGSLTGGLFF. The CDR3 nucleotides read TGTGCCGGCAGTTTAACCGGGGGGCTGTTTTTT.

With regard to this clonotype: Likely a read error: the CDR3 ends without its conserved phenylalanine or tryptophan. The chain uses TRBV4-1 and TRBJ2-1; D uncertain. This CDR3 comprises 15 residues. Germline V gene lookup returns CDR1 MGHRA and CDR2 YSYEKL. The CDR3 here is CASSQCQSSYNEQFI. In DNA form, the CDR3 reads TGCGCAAGCAGCCAATGTCAGAGCTCCTACAATGAGCAGTTCATC.

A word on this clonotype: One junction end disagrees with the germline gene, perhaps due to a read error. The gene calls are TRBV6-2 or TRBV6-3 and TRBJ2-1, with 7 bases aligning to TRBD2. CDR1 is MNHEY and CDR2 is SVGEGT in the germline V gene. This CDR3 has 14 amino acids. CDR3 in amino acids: CARSYFWEGREEFF. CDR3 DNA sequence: TGTGCCAGGAGTTACTTTTGGGAGGGTAGAGAGGAGTTCTTC.

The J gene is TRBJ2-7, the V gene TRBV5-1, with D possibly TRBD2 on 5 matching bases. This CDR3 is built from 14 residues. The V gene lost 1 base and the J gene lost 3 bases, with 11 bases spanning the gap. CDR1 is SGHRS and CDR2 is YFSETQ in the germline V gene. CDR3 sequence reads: CASSLYWENYEQYF. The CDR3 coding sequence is TGCGCCAGCAGCTTGTACTGGGAGAACTACGAGCAGTACTTC.

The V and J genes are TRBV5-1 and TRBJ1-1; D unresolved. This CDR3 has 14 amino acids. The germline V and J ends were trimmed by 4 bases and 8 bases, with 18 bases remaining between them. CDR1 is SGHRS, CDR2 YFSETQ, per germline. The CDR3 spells CASSLFRDGTEAFF. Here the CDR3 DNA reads TGCGCCAGCAGCCTTTTTAGGGATGGCACCGAAGCTTTCTTT. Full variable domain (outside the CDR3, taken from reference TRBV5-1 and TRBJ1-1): KAGVTQTPRYLIKTRGQQVTLSCSPISGHRSVSWYQQTPGQGLQFLFEYFSETQRNKGNFPGRFSGRQFSNSRSEMNVSTLELGDSALYLCASSLFRDGTEAFFGQGTRLTVV.

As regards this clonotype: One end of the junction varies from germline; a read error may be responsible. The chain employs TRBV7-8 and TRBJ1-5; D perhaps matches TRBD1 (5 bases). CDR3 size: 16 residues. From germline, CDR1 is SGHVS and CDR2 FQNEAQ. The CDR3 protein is CASSPTLGVSNQPQLF. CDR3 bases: TGTGCCAGCAGCCCCACCCTGGGGGTCAGCAATCAGCCCCAGCTTTTT.

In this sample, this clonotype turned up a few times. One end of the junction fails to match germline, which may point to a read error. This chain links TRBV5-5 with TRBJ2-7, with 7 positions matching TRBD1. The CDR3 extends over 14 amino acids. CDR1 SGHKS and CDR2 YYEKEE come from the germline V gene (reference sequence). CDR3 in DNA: TGTGGCAGCAGCTTACGGACAGGTTCCTACGAGCAGTACTTC. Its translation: CGSSLRTGSYEQYF. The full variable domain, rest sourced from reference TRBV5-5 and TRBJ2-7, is DAGVTQSPTHLIKTRGQQVTLRCSPISGHKSVSWYQQVLGQGPQFIFQYYEKEERGRGNFPDRFSARQFPNYSSELNVNALLLGDSALYLCGSSLRTGSYEQYFGPGTRLTVT.

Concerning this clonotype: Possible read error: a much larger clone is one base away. This CDR3 is CANRNRGWYSYEQYF. DNA for the CDR3: TGTGCCAACAGGAACAGGGGCTGGTACTCCTACGAGCAGTACTTC. V and J are TRBV28 and TRBJ2-7, with TRBD1 matching over 7 bases. Germline CDR1 is MDHEN and CDR2 is SYDVKM. V lost 10 bases, J lost 0 bases, and 12 bases stayed unmatched. This CDR3 contains 15 residues.

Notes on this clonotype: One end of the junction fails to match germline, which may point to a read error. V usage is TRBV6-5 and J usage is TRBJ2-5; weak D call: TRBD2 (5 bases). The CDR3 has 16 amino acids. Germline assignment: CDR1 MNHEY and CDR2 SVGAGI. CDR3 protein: CAGSPDCGEGRETQYF. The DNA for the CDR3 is TGTGCCGGCAGCCCCGATTGTGGCGAGGGCAGGGAGACCCAGTACTTC.

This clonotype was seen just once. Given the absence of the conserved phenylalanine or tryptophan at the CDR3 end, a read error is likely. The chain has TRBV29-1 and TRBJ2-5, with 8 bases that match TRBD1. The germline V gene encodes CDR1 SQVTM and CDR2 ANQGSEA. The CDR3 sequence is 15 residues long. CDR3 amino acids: CNVPDIRTGRKTQYL. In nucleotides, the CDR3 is TGCAACGTTCCAGACATCCGGACAGGGAGGAAGACCCAGTACCTC.

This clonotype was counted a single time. This CDR3 is CASSPRLANDQETQYF. CDR3 DNA: TGTGCCAGCTCACCGCGACTAGCGAATGACCAAGAGACCCAGTACTTC. The V and J genes are TRBV18 and TRBJ2-5, with 8 nucleotides matching TRBD2. Germline-derived CDR1 and CDR2 are KGHSH and LQKENI. The ends lost 3 bases at V and 0 bases at J; junction bases unmatched: 6. This CDR3 spans 16 amino acids.

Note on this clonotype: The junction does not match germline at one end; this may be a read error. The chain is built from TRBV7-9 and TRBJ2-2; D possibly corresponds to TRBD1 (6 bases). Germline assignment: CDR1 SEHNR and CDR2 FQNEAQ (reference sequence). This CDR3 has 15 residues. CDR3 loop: CASTPGADPSGELSF. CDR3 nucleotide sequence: TGTGCCAGCACCCCAGGGGCAGATCCGTCCGGGGAGCTGTCTTTT.

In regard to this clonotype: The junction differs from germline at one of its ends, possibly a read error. This CDR3 reads CTSSSRGRRGANVLTF. For the CDR3, the DNA is TGTACCAGCAGCTCGAGAGGCAGGCGGGGGGCCAACGTCCTGACTTTC. The rearrangement uses TRBV11-1 and TRBJ2-6; D is ambiguous. This CDR3 spans 16 amino acids. Per germline, CDR1 SGHAT and CDR2 FQDESV (reference sequence).